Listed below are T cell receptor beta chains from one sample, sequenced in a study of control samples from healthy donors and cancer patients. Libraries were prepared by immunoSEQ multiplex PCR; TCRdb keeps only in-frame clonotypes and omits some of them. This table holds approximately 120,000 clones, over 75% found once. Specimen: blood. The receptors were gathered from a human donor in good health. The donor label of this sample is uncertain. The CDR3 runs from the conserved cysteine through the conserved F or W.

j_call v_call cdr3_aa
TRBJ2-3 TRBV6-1 CASSDEQSRTDTQYF
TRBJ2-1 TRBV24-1 CATSKRLAGYNEQFF
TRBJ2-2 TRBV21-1 CASSKIHRLHTGELFF
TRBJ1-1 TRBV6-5 CASSYGRTDREAFF
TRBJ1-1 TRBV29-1 CSVEENQGAAFF
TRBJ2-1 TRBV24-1 CATSDIAGVNNEQFF
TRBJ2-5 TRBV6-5 CATYAALDREETQYF
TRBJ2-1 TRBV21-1 CASSKGGTLSSYNEQFF
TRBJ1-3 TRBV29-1 CSVETGFGDTIYF
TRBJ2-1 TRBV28 CASSTVYGTGSPNEQFF
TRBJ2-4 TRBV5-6 CASSLAGEAKNIQYF
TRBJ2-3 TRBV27 CASSLVSRRPTDTQYF
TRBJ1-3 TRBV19 CASRLQGPGNTIYF
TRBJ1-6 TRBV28 CASSFIQGNNSPLHF
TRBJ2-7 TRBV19 CASSIGQEYEQYF
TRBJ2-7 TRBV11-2 CASSPSGGTYEQYF
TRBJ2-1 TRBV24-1 CATSGGVGGNNEQFF
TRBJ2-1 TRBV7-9 CASSLMGGANNEQFF
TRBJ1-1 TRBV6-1 CASSEDVFAGGTEAFF
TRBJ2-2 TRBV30 CAWSVGLPGELFF
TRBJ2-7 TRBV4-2 CASSQETGFVDEQYF
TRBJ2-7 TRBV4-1 CASSHQPAASGGGYEQYF
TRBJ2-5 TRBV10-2 CASRTQGAGETQYF
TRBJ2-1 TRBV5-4 CASSYRTLAGANEQFF
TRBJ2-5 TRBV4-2 CASSQEGADLRGKGAGTWGETQYF
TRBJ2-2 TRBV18 CASSPGQGHTGELFF
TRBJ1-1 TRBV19 CASSGTGLSEAFF
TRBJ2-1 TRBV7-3 CASSFGASVAPFF
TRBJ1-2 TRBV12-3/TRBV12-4 CASSFSTGGGYTF
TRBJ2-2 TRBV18 CASSPQSGSTGELFF
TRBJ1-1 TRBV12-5 CASGLLGTGEAFF
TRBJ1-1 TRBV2 CASSLTGMNTEAFF
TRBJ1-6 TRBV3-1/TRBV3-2 CASSQDGLLYNSPLHF
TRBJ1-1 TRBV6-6 CASSYSADVTTEAFF
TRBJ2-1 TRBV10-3 CAISAGTSGVYNEQFF
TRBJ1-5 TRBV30 CAWSQYPTDRVGQPQHF
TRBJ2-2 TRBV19 CASDRRGGNTGELFF
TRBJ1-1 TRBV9 CASSALQSPAFF
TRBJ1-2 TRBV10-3 CAISESGVDGYTF
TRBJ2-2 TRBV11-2 CASSLTGITGELFF
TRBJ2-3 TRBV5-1 CASSRTGSTDTQYF
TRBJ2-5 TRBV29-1 CSVAENRGAGTQYF
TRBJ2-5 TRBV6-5 CASASETQYF
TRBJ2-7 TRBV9 CASSVDGMSYEQYF
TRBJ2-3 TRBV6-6 CASCLAGTDTQYF
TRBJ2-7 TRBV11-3 CASSPGTGDDEQYF
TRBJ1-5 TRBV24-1 CATSNGGQPQHF
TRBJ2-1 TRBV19 CASSILARPQSYNEQFF
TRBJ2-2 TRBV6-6 CATGTSANTGELFF
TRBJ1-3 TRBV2 CASTEGKGGNTIYF